These 22 T cell receptor beta chains were sequenced from one sample in a study of T cell repertoires in cytomegalovirus infection. No antigens are known for them. Via MiXCR, TCRdb re-called the reads, giving one row per CDR3 protein. The repertoire holds approximately 390,000 distinct CDR3 sequences, roughly 34% seen once, with less than 15% in the top ten. The specimen was cultured PBMCs, collected from culture after CMV antigen stimulation. These receptors all come from a human donor in good health (CMV status not recorded). Some clones in this sample may be carry-over from other donors' samples.

This clonotype occurred a few times. J is TRBJ1-2 and V is TRBV11-3; D is unclear. Germline CDR1 is SGHNT and CDR2 is YENEEA. CDR3 length: 14 amino acids. Trimming cost V 2 bases and J 6 bases, with 13 bases left between them. CDR3 sequence reads: CASSLPPEMDGYTF. DNA for the CDR3: TGTGCCAGCAGCTTACCACCTGAAATGGATGGCTACACCTTC.

This sequence joins TRBV27 and TRBJ1-2, with D perhaps TRBD1 (6 bases). The CDR3 consists of 13 residues. Per germline, CDR1 MNHEY and CDR2 SMNVEV (reference sequence). V lost 0 bases to trimming and J lost 4 bases, with 6 bases between them. The CDR3 DNA follows: TGTGCCAGCAGTTTATCGGGGGCCTATGGCTACACCTTC. The encoded protein is CASSLSGAYGYTF.

This rearrangement joins TRBV28 to TRBJ1-1; D is uncertain. Germline CDR1 and CDR2: MDHEN and SYDVKM. The CDR3 totals 15 residues. V was shortened by 8 bases and J by 1 base, with 17 bases between the two germline ends. The CDR3 spells CASRKTWERNTEAFF. Here the CDR3 DNA reads TGTGCCAGCCGGAAAACTTGGGAAAGGAACACTGAAGCTTTCTTT. The whole variable domain, remainder taken from reference TRBV28 and TRBJ1-1, is DVKVTQSSRYLVKRTGEKVFLECVQDMDHENMFWYRQDPGLGLRLIYFSYDVKMKEKGDIPEGYSVSREKKERFSLILESASTNQTSMYLCASRKTWERNTEAFFGQGTRLTVV.

The gene calls are TRBV12-3 or TRBV12-4 and TRBJ2-1; 15 nucleotides line up with TRBD2. CDR3 length: 16 residues. Unmatched junction bases numbered 5, after V lost 4 bases and J lost 7 bases. As DNA, the CDR3 is TGTGCCAGCAGTTCGGGACTAGCGGGAGGAGTGAATGAGCAGTTCTTC. This gives the protein CASSSGLAGGVNEQFF.

This clonotype occurred a few times. The rearrangement joins TRBV5-4 to TRBJ1-2; a weak D match, TRBD1 (6 bases). The V and J ends lost 3 bases and 2 bases respectively, with 14 bases between them. There are 15 residues in the CDR3. CDR1 is SGHNT and CDR2 is YYREEE in the germline V gene (reference sequence). The CDR3 region is CASSSSTGLNYGYTF. CDR3 sequence (DNA): TGTGCCAGCAGCTCGAGTACAGGGCTGAACTATGGCTACACCTTC.

This clonotype was recorded at least ten times. The chain couples TRBV12-3 or TRBV12-4 to TRBJ1-2, with TRBD1 identical over 9 bases. CDR3 size: 15 residues. V was pared by 5 bases and J by 4 bases, with 8 bases of the junction left unmatched. CDR3 sequence reads: CASSEPGQGIYGYTF. As DNA, the CDR3 is TGTGCCAGCAGTGAACCGGGACAGGGAATCTATGGCTACACCTTC.

For the CDR3, the DNA is TGTGCCAGTAGTACTAGCCGGGAGGGCCGCTGGCAGTTCTTC. This gives the protein CASSTSREGRWQFF. The rearrangement uses TRBV19 and TRBJ2-1, with 8 nucleotides matching TRBD2. The germline CDR1 and CDR2 sequences are LNHDA and SQIVND (reference sequence). With V trimmed by 4 bases and J by 12 bases, 11 bases remained unmatched. The CDR3 is made up of 14 amino acids.

With respect to this clonotype: The junction shows a germline mismatch at one end, possibly a read error. The V call is TRBV7-6, the J call TRBJ2-3; TRBD1 agrees at 9 bases. Looked up from germline, CDR1 is SGHVS and CDR2 is FNYEAQ. This CDR3 region has 15 residues. CDR3 sequence reads: CASSLSGTGSDTHYF. The CDR3 DNA sequence: TGTGCCAGCAGCTTAAGTGGGACAGGGTCAGATACGCATTATTTT.

This clonotype was seen only a few times. The rearrangement uses TRBV7-2 and TRBJ1-5, with no clear D. CDR1 and CDR2 from the germline V gene are SGHTA and FQGNSA. The CDR3 contains 14 residues. Trimming pared 5 bases from V and 3 bases from J, leaving 11 bases between. In DNA form, the CDR3 reads TGTGCCAGCAGCCAAGACCGGCACAATCAGCCCCAGCATTTT. Translated: CASSQDRHNQPQHF.

The chain combines TRBV12-3 or TRBV12-4 with TRBJ1-1; D is perhaps TRBD1 (5 bases). The ends were cut back, 4 bases at V and 0 bases at J, with 9 bases in the middle. The CDR3 sequence is 14 residues long. CDR3 amino acids: CASSWGLMNTEAFF. The DNA for the CDR3 is TGTGCCAGCAGTTGGGGACTGATGAACACTGAAGCTTTCTTT.

This clonotype was detected a few times. The rearrangement links TRBV2 to TRBJ2-1, with D uncertain. The CDR3 has 13 amino acids. In germline, CDR1 is SNHLY, CDR2 FYNNEI. The V end was cut by 6 bases, the J end by 9 bases, with 15 bases between. CDR3 sequence (DNA): TGTGCCAGCAGGGCGGCTAGTTCAAGTGAGCAGTTCTTC. This translates into CASRAASSSEQFF.

The rearrangement uses TRBV7-2 and TRBJ1-5, with D uncertain. V lost 4 bases and J 5 bases, leaving 15 bases between the germline ends. This CDR3 has 15 amino acids. Per germline, CDR1 SGHTA and CDR2 FQGNSA. Here the CDR3 reads CASSSQDLDHQPQHF. CDR3 DNA: TGTGCCAGCAGCTCTCAGGACTTAGACCATCAGCCCCAGCATTTT.

The chain has TRBV12-3 or TRBV12-4 and TRBJ2-1; 9 nucleotides line up with TRBD1. V was pared by 6 bases and J by 10 bases, with 13 bases of the junction left unmatched. The CDR3 loop spans 15 amino acids. The CDR3 nucleotides are TGTGCCAGCAGCTGGGCGGGACAGGGTACGACGGAGCAGTTCTTC. Encoded protein: CASSWAGQGTTEQFF.

The rearrangement uses TRBV27 and TRBJ1-1; 7 positions match TRBD1. V was pared by 5 bases and J by 1 base, with 13 bases of the junction left unmatched. Germline CDR1 is MNHEY and CDR2 is SMNVEV (reference sequence). The CDR3 contains 17 residues. CDR3 region: CASSPRTGPSRNTEAFF. CDR3 bases: TGTGCCAGCAGTCCACGGACAGGCCCCAGTCGGAACACTGAAGCTTTCTTT.

The chain links TRBV4-1 to TRBJ1-6; no clear D gene. CDR1 and CDR2 (germline): MGHRA, YSYEKL. This CDR3 is built from 16 residues. V was cut by 1 base and J by 6 bases, with 13 bases left in between. CDR3 region: CASSQVFTEINSPLHF. Written as DNA, the CDR3 is TGCGCCAGCAGCCAAGTTTTCACAGAAATTAATTCACCCCTCCACTTT.

The chain recombines TRBV25-1 with TRBJ2-1; 11 bases line up with TRBD2. The germline CDR1 and CDR2 sequences are MGHDK and SYGVNS. The CDR3 is 16 residues long. The ends lost 5 bases at V and 7 bases at J; junction bases unmatched: 10. In DNA, the CDR3 is TGTGCCAGCAGTCAACTAGCGGGAGCAAAGAAGAATGAGCAGTTCTTC. This encodes CASSQLAGAKKNEQFF.

The chain links TRBV6-2 or TRBV6-3 to TRBJ2-4; D not resolved. V was trimmed by 3 bases and J by 4 bases, leaving 7 bases between them. The CDR3 totals 13 residues. Germline V lookup: CDR1 MNHEY, CDR2 SVGEGT. CDR3 nucleotide sequence: TGTGCCAGCAGTTATGTGGGGAAAAACATTCAGTACTTC. Translating it yields CASSYVGKNIQYF.

There are a few counts of this clonotype. The chain carries TRBV5-1 and TRBJ2-7; 10 bases match TRBD1. Germline CDR1 and CDR2: SGHRS and YFSETQ. With 3 bases clipped from V and 5 bases from J, the junction kept 11 bases outside the gene matches. The CDR3 extends over 16 amino acids. The CDR3 region has the DNA TGCGCCAGCAGCTCCCAGGGGACAGGGGTCCCCCACGAGCAGTACTTC. Its translation is CASSSQGTGVPHEQYF.

The chain combines TRBV25-1 with TRBJ1-1, with 7 bases matching TRBD1. The CDR3 length is 17 residues. V shed 8 bases and J 5 bases; nucleotides not matched to a gene: 20. Germline V gene lookup returns CDR1 MGHDK and CDR2 SYGVNS. CDR3 residues: CASRLLGTAYLGTEAFF. The CDR3 nucleotides are TGTGCCAGCCGGCTTTTGGGGACAGCCTACCTGGGGACTGAAGCTTTCTTT.

A few counts support this clonotype. V is TRBV5-5 and J is TRBJ2-1; possible D gene TRBD2, 5 bases. With 0 bases removed from V and 8 bases from J, the gap between germline ends came to 15 bases. The CDR3 extends over 15 amino acids. Per germline, CDR1 SGHKS and CDR2 YYEKEE (reference sequence). CDR3: CASSLVPSTPDEQFF. The CDR3 region has the DNA TGTGCCAGCAGCTTGGTACCTAGCACCCCGGATGAGCAGTTCTTC.

V and J are TRBV2 and TRBJ1-1, with D hard to call. The CDR3 consists of 12 residues. The germline V and J ends were trimmed by 8 bases and 1 base, with 8 bases remaining between them. Germline-derived CDR1 and CDR2 are SNHLY and FYNNEI. The CDR3 nucleotides are TGTGCCAGCGCCACAAGGAACACTGAAGCTTTCTTT. This codes for CASATRNTEAFF.

The J gene is TRBJ2-7, the V gene TRBV6-5; possible D gene TRBD2, 6 bases. The V and J ends lost 6 bases and 5 bases respectively, with 20 bases between them. CDR3 length equals 15 residues. The germline V gene has CDR1 MNHEY and CDR2 SVGAGI. The DNA of the CDR3 is TGTGCCAGCAGGCGACTAGAACCGTCTGGGAACGAGCAGTACTTC. Translation gives CASRRLEPSGNEQYF.